This TCR beta chain is from a study of blood T cell repertoires in COVID-19. Study-wide background: The samples span acute and convalescent COVID-19 from the United States, Italy and Spain. PBMCs, B-cell-depleted T cells, or T cells provided the cDNA or gDNA that made up the material.

CDR3 size: 13 residues. CDR1 MNHEY and CDR2 SVGAGI come from the germline V gene. J lost 6 bases, V lost 7 bases, and 6 bases had no gene match. Per the original methods: Cell counts per sample came from amplifying reference gene primers. Produced via immunoSEQ multiplex PCR; TCRdb's table is partial and in-frame only. Clone size and the V and J calls come from that table; the DNA yielded D and trimming. The repertoire has about 170,000 clones, roughly 87% of them found once; the top ten carry 1.5% to 2%. Sequencing input: peripheral blood. The chain combines TRBV6-5 with TRBJ1-2; 9 bases align to TRBD1. The TCR was taken from a woman aged 45-65 years with acute or convalescent COVID-19. The CDR3 sequence is CASTTGGVHGYTF. The DNA of the CDR3 is TGTGCCAGCACAACAGGGGGCGTTCATGGCTACACCTTC.